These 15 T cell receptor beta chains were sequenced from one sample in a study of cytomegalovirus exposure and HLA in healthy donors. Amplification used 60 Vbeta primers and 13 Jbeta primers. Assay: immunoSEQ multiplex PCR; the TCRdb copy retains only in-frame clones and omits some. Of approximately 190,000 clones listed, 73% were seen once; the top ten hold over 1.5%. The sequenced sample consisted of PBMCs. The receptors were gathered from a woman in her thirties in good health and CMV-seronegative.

CDR3 in DNA: TGTGCCAGCAGTGAATGGCCAACAGATACGCAGTATTTT. It specifies CASSEWPTDTQYF. The rearrangement uses TRBV6-1 and TRBJ2-3; D ambiguous. Germline V CDR1 and CDR2: MNHNS, SASEGT. The CDR3 runs to 13 residues. Trimming stripped 2 bases from V and 3 bases from J, with 6 bases between.

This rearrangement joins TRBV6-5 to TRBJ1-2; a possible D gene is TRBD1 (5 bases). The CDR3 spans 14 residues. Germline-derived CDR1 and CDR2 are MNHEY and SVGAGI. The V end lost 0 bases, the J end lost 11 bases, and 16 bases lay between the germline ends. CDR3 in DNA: TGTGCCAGCAGTTACTCGATATCGGCAGGGAGGTACACCTTC. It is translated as CASSYSISAGRYTF.

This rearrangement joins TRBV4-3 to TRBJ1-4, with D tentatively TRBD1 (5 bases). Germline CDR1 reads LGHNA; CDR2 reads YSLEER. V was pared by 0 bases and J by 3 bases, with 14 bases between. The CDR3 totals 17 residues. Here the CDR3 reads CASSQDGEQGANEKLFF. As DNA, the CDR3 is TGCGCCAGCAGCCAAGATGGAGAGCAGGGTGCTAATGAAAAACTGTTTTTT.

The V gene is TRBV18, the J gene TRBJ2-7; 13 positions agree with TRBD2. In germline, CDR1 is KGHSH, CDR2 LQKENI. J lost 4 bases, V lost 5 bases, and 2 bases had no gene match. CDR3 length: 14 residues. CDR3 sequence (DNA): TGTGCCAGCTCAACGACTAGCGGGAGGTACGAGCAGTACTTC. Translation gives CASSTTSGRYEQYF.

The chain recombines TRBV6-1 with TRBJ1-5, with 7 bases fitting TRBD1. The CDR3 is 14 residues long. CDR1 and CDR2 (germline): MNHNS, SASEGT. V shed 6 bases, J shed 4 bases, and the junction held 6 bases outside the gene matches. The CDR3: CASSAGQLNQPQHF. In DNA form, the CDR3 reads TGTGCCAGCAGCGCGGGACAGCTTAATCAGCCCCAGCATTTT.

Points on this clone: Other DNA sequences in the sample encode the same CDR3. CDR3 in amino acids: CASSLLTSGNHEQYF. The CDR3 coding sequence is TGTGCCAGCAGTTTATTGACTAGCGGGAACCACGAGCAGTACTTC. V is TRBV27 and J is TRBJ2-7; the match to TRBD2 covers 11 bases. The CDR3 has 15 amino acids. V lost 1 base to trimming and J lost 5 bases; unmatched junction nucleotides: 4. In germline, CDR1 is MNHEY, CDR2 SMNVEV (reference sequence).

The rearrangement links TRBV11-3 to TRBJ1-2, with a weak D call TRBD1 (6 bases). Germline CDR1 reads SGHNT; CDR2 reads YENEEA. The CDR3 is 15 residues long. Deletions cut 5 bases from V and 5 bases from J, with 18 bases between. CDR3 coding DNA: TGTGCCAGCAGCATCCCGGGACACATTAGGTATGGCTACACCTTC. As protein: CASSIPGHIRYGYTF.

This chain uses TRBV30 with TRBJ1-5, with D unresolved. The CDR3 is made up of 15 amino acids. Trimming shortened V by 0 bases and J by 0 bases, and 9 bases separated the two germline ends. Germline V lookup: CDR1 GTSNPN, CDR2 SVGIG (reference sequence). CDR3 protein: CAWSVSQNSNQPQHF. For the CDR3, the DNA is TGTGCCTGGAGTGTATCACAGAATAGCAATCAGCCCCAGCATTTT.

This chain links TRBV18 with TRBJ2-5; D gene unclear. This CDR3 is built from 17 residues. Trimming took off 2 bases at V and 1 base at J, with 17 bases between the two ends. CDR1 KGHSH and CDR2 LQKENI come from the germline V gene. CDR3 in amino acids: CASSPSFGRSTQETQYF. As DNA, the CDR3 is TGTGCCAGCTCACCATCCTTCGGCAGGTCCACCCAAGAGACCCAGTACTTC.

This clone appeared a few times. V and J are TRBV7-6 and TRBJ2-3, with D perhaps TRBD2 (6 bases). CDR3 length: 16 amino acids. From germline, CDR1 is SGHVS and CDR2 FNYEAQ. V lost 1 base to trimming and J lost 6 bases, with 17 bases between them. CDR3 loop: CASSLVASEKSDTQYF. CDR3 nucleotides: TGTGCCAGCAGCTTAGTGGCTAGCGAGAAGTCGGATACGCAGTATTTT.

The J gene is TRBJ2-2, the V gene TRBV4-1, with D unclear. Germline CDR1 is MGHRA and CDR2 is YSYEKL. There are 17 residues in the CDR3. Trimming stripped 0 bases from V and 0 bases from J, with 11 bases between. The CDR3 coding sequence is TGCGCCAGCAGCCAAGATAAGCTTCTCTCGAACACCGGGGAGCTGTTTTTT. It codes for CASSQDKLLSNTGELFF.

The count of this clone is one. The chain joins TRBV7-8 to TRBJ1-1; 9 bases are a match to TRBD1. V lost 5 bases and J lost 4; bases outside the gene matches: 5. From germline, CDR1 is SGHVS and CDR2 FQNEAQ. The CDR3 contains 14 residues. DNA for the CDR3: TGTGCCAGCAGCCTTCGGGACAGGGTCACTGAAGCTTTCTTT. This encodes CASSLRDRVTEAFF.

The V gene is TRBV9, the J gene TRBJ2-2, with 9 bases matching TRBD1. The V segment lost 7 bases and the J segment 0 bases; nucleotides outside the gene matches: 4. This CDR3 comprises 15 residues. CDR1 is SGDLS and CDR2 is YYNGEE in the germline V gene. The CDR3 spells CASRGTGTNTGELFF. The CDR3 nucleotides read TGTGCCAGCCGAGGGACAGGGACGAACACCGGGGAGCTGTTTTTT.

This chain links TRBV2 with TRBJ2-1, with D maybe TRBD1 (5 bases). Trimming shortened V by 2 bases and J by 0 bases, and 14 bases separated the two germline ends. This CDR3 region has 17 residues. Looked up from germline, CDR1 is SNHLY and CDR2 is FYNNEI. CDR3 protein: CASSESSWTNSYNEQFF. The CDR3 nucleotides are TGTGCCAGCAGTGAAAGTTCGTGGACAAACTCCTACAATGAGCAGTTCTTC. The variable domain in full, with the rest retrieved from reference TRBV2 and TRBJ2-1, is EPEVTQTPSHQVTQMGQEVILRCVPISNHLYFYWYRQILGQKVEFLVSFYNNEISEKSEIFDDQFSVERPDGSNFTLKIRSTKLEDSAMYFCASSESSWTNSYNEQFFGPGTRLTVL.

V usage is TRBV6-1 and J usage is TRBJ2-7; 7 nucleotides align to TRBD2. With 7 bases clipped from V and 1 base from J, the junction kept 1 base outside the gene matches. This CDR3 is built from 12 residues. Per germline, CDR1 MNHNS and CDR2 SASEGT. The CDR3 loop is CASTSGSYEQYF. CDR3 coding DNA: TGTGCCAGCACTAGCGGTTCCTACGAGCAGTACTTC.